This passage covers 2 T cell receptor beta chains from one sample sequenced in a study of T cell responses to AZD1222 COVID-19 vaccine. The repertoire was sequenced with immunoSEQ multiplex PCR; TCRdb's copy has only in-frame clones and lacks some. This table has around 100,000 clones, about 89% appearing once. The starting material was peripheral blood, obtained 28 days after the second dose of the MenACWY control vaccine. The receptor set was obtained from an adult who received the MenACWY meningococcal vaccine as a control.

The chain joins TRBV19 to TRBJ2-7, with 11 bases that match TRBD1. The germline V gene encodes CDR1 LNHDA and CDR2 SQIVND (reference sequence). The CDR3 contains 14 residues. Unmatched junction bases numbered 5, after V lost 7 bases and J lost 3 bases. This CDR3 reads CASTRTGGHYEQYF. The CDR3 DNA sequence: TGTGCCAGTACCCGGACAGGGGGCCACTACGAGCAGTACTTC.

J is TRBJ2-7 and V is TRBV10-1; 9 bases agree with TRBD1. This CDR3 comprises 15 residues. V lost 0 bases to trimming and J lost 7 bases; unmatched junction nucleotides: 7. Per the germline V gene, CDR1 is WNHNN and CDR2 is SYGVQD (reference sequence). CDR3 nucleotides: TGCGCCAGCAGTGAGTCCAGGACAGGGGCTGGTGAGCAGTACTTC. This encodes CASSESRTGAGEQYF.